The 26 T cell receptor beta chains below come from one sample, sequenced in a study of T cell responses to AZD1222 COVID-19 vaccine. Assay: immunoSEQ multiplex PCR; the TCRdb copy retains only in-frame clones and omits some. The table records 120,000 or so clones, over 70% of them present only once. This sample comprised peripheral blood, obtained on day 0 of AZD1222 vaccination. These receptors came from an adult in good health.

This clone showed up just a few times. This chain links TRBV5-1 with TRBJ2-7; D remains unclear. The CDR3 consists of 14 residues. Germline CDR1 SGHRS, CDR2 YFSETQ. The V and J ends lost 0 bases and 5 bases respectively, with 12 bases between them. The CDR3 region is CASSLARTTHEQYF. The CDR3 DNA reads as TGCGCCAGCAGCTTGGCTAGAACTACCCACGAGCAGTACTTC.

Concerning this clone itself: A junction boundary mismatches the germline segment, possibly from a read error. V is TRBV9 and J is TRBJ2-3; D is possibly TRBD1 or TRBD2 (6 bases each). CDR3 size: 13 residues. Germline V gene data show CDR1 as SGDLS and CDR2 as YYNGEE. The CDR3 reads CASNVRGVDTQYF. The CDR3 coding sequence is TGTGCCAGCAACGTAAGGGGGGTCGATACGCAGTATTTT.

This chain connects TRBV18 to TRBJ2-3; D may match TRBD1 or TRBD2 (6 bases each). Germline CDR1 reads KGHSH; CDR2 reads LQKENI. The ends were cut back, 0 bases at V and 0 bases at J, with 10 bases in the middle. The CDR3 is made up of 16 amino acids. Here the CDR3 DNA reads TGTGCCAGCTCACCACCGATGGGGGGCAGCACAGATACGCAGTATTTT. It yields the protein CASSPPMGGSTDTQYF.

The J gene is TRBJ1-1, the V gene TRBV3-1 (or the pseudogene TRBV3-2); D is ambiguous. With 1 base removed from V and 4 bases from J, the gap between germline ends came to 7 bases. Germline V gene lookup returns CDR1 LGHDT and CDR2 YNNKEL (reference sequence). The CDR3 loop spans 13 amino acids. CDR3: CASSQGLSTEAFF. CDR3 nucleotide sequence: TGTGCCAGCAGCCAAGGACTCAGCACTGAAGCTTTCTTT.

V usage is TRBV6-2 or TRBV6-3 and J usage is TRBJ2-5; 10 bases map to TRBD2. The CDR3 loop spans 20 amino acids. Germline V lookup: CDR1 MNHEY, CDR2 SVGEGT. V lost 6 bases, J lost 0 bases, and 19 bases stayed unmatched. The CDR3 spells CASSGTALAGVQGNQETQYF. CDR3 nucleotides: TGTGCCAGCAGCGGAACCGCCCTAGCGGGAGTACAAGGTAACCAAGAGACCCAGTACTTC.

J is TRBJ1-4 and V is TRBV7-9, with D hard to call. V was cut by 3 bases and J by 8 bases, with 7 bases left in between. Per germline, CDR1 SEHNR and CDR2 FQNEAQ (reference sequence). This CDR3 comprises 12 residues. CDR3 nucleotide sequence: TGTGCCAGCAGCTTGCCGGGCGAAAAACTGTTTTTT. Protein: CASSLPGEKLFF.

The chain links TRBV14 to TRBJ2-3, with TRBD1 matching 7 bases. CDR3 length: 13 residues. The V gene end was trimmed by 3 bases and the J gene end by 11 bases; junction bases not matched to a gene: 8. Germline CDR1 and CDR2: SGHDN and FVKESK. The CDR3, as DNA: TGTGCCAGCAGCCACTGGACAGGCTTTGGGCAGTATTTT. Its protein product is CASSHWTGFGQYF. The variable domain in full, completed from reference TRBV14 and TRBJ2-3, reads EAGVTQFPSHSVIEKGQTVTLRCDPISGHDNLYWYRRVMGKEIKFLLHFVKESKQDESGMPNNRFLAERTGGTYSTLKVQPAELEDSGVYFCASSHWTGFGQYFGPGTRLTVL.

The V call is TRBV27, the J call TRBJ1-1, with D maybe TRBD1 (5 bases). CDR1 MNHEY and CDR2 SMNVEV come from the germline V gene (reference sequence). There are 14 residues in the CDR3. V was pared by 4 bases and J by 6 bases, with 15 bases between. The CDR3 DNA reads TGTGCCAGCAGTTGGGCAGGGCGGTACGCTGAAGCTTTCTTT. It codes for CASSWAGRYAEAFF.

This clone turned up a few times. The chain has TRBV10-1 and TRBJ1-3; D possibly corresponds to TRBD1 (6 bases). Germline CDR1 reads WNHNN; CDR2 reads SYGVQD (reference sequence). Deletions cut 1 base from V and 4 bases from J, with 11 bases between. The CDR3 totals 15 residues. Written as DNA, the CDR3 is TGCGCCAGCAGTGAGTTAAGGGGGTTAGGAAACACCATATATTTT. This sequence encodes CASSELRGLGNTIYF.

This clone has more than one count but fewer than ten. The J gene is TRBJ1-5, the V gene TRBV4-2; TRBD1 agrees at 8 bases. Germline-derived CDR1 and CDR2 are LGHNA and YNFKEQ. This CDR3 is built from 17 residues. V lost 4 bases, J lost 1 base, and 9 bases stayed unmatched. Written as DNA, the CDR3 is TGTGCCAGCAGCCCCTTGACAGGGGAGGACAGCAATCAGCCCCAGCATTTT. This codes for CASSPLTGEDSNQPQHF.

This chain uses TRBV4-3 with TRBJ1-2; no reliable D call. The length of the CDR3 is 13 residues. With 1 base removed from V and 5 bases from J, the gap between germline ends came to 8 bases. Germline values: CDR1 LGHNA, CDR2 YSLEER. Here the CDR3 DNA reads TGCGCCAGCAGCCAAGGGTCTGGTTATGGCTACACCTTC. It codes for CASSQGSGYGYTF.

This clone showed up just a few times. This same CDR3 is encoded by further DNA sequences in the sample. The rearrangement joins TRBV2 to TRBJ1-3, with a possible D match to TRBD1 (6 bases). The CDR3 is made up of 12 amino acids. Germline lookup yields CDR1 SNHLY and CDR2 FYNNEI. Trimming removed 2 bases from V and 7 bases from J, with 6 bases in between. The CDR3 protein is CASSERGNTIYF. CDR3 nucleotides: TGTGCCAGCAGTGAAAGGGGGAACACCATATATTTT.

The chain links TRBV13 to TRBJ2-7, with 10 bases fitting TRBD1. CDR1 PRHDT and CDR2 FYEKMQ come from the germline V gene (reference sequence). V dropped 2 bases and J dropped 2; count of bases not matched to a gene: 9. The CDR3 loop spans 17 amino acids. The CDR3 protein is CASSLWALTGGAYEQYF. For the CDR3, the DNA is TGTGCCAGCAGCTTATGGGCGTTGACAGGGGGCGCCTACGAGCAGTACTTC.

The chain recombines TRBV4-1 with TRBJ1-3; D not resolved. CDR1 MGHRA and CDR2 YSYEKL come from the germline V gene. The ends were cut back, 1 base at V and 4 bases at J, with 8 bases in the middle. The CDR3 has 14 residues. The CDR3 spells CASSQGPGGNTIYF. The CDR3 coding sequence is TGCGCCAGCAGCCAAGGTCCAGGAGGAAACACCATATATTTT.

The V call is TRBV4-2, the J call TRBJ2-2; 8 bases align to TRBD2. Trimming took 10 bases from V and 6 from J; bases not matched to a gene: 16. The CDR3 extends over 16 amino acids. Germline assignment: CDR1 LGHNA and CDR2 YNFKEQ. The CDR3 nucleotides read TGTGCCACCCCCCACCCCCGGGGGGGGTTGTCCGGGGAGCTGTTTTTT. This codes for CATPHPRGGLSGELFF.

This sequence joins TRBV7-9 and TRBJ1-2, with 7 bases aligning to TRBD1. J lost 4 bases, V lost 4 bases, and 3 bases had no gene match. This CDR3 has 13 residues. The germline gives CDR1 SEHNR, CDR2 FQNEAQ (reference sequence). The CDR3 bases are TGTGCCAGCAGCTACGGGACAGCCTATGGCTACACCTTC. Translating gives CASSYGTAYGYTF.

This chain connects TRBV12-1 to TRBJ2-7. TRBV12-1 is classified as a pseudogene. This CDR3 is built from 15 residues. The CDR3 DNA follows: TGTGCCAGCAGCTTTAAGGATATAGGGTCCTACGAGCAGTACTTC. Its translation is CASSFKDIGSYEQYF.

The chain joins TRBV7-2 to TRBJ1-1; D is ambiguous. V was cut by 11 bases and J by 1 base, with 8 bases left in between. The germline V gene encodes CDR1 SGHTA and CDR2 FQGNSA. The CDR3 is 11 residues long. The CDR3 region has the DNA TGTGCCTCTAAGACGAACACTGAAGCTTTCTTT. The encoded protein is CASKTNTEAFF.

The V and J genes are TRBV3-1 (or the pseudogene TRBV3-2) and TRBJ1-6; 9 positions match TRBD1. This CDR3 is 15 amino acids long. CDR1 LGHDT and CDR2 YNNKEL come from the germline V gene (reference sequence). Trimming took 1 base from V and 10 from J; bases not matched to a gene: 5. The CDR3 nucleotides read TGTGCCAGCAGCCAAGTGGGACAGGGTGGATCACCCCTCCACTTT. Translated: CASSQVGQGGSPLHF.

This sequence joins TRBV19 and TRBJ2-7, with 10 bases fitting TRBD1. Germline V gene sequence: CDR1 LNHDA, CDR2 SQIVND (reference sequence). This CDR3 comprises 15 residues. With V trimmed by 4 bases and J by 4 bases, 7 bases remained unmatched. CDR3 residues: CASSSPGTGVYEQYF. The CDR3 DNA sequence: TGTGCCAGTAGTAGCCCAGGGACAGGGGTGTACGAGCAGTACTTC.

This clone appeared a few times. V gene TRBV5-8 combines with J gene TRBJ1-1; D possibly corresponds to TRBD1 (5 bases). The CDR3 covers 12 residues. Trimming cost V 6 bases and J 7 bases, with 13 bases left between them. Germline V gives CDR1 SGHTS, CDR2 YDEGEE. The CDR3: CASMKTGGEAFF. The CDR3 DNA reads as TGTGCCAGCATGAAGACGGGGGGTGAAGCTTTCTTT.

The V call is TRBV10-3, the J call TRBJ1-4; 9 positions match TRBD1. From germline, CDR1 is ENHRY and CDR2 SYGVKD. V lost 1 base, J lost 3 bases, and 0 bases stayed unmatched. The CDR3 runs to 15 residues. Here the CDR3 reads CAISEWTGANEKLFF. The DNA for the CDR3 is TGTGCCATCAGTGAGTGGACAGGGGCTAATGAAAAACTGTTTTTT.

This clone was recorded once. V gene TRBV11-2 combines with J gene TRBJ2-2; perhaps TRBD2 as D (5 bases). The CDR3 sequence is 16 residues long. Germline V gene data show CDR1 as SGHAT and CDR2 as FQNNGV. V was pared by 0 bases and J by 1 base, with 9 bases between. Here the CDR3 reads CASSLDPRGNTGELFF. The CDR3 DNA reads TGTGCCAGCAGCTTAGATCCACGGGGGAACACCGGGGAGCTGTTTTTT.

The rearrangement links TRBV30 to TRBJ2-3; D gene uncertain. CDR1 is GTSNPN, CDR2 SVGIG, per germline (reference sequence). V lost 0 bases and J 0 bases, leaving 13 bases between the germline ends. This CDR3 has 16 amino acids. CDR3 nucleotide sequence: TGTGCCTGGAGTGTGTGGGCCAGTACTAGCACAGATACGCAGTATTTT. Amino acids: CAWSVWASTSTDTQYF. Full variable domain (missing parts from reference TRBV30 and TRBJ2-3): SQTIHQWPATLVQPVGSPLSLECTVEGTSNPNLYWYRQAAGRGLQLLFYSVGIGQISSEVPQNLSASRPQDRQFILSSKKLLLSDSGFYLCAWSVWASTSTDTQYFGPGTRLTVL.

In its sample, this clone was seen a few times. The J gene is TRBJ2-7, the V gene TRBV11-2; a possible D gene is TRBD2 (5 bases). The germline V and J ends were trimmed by 4 bases and 0 bases, with 10 bases remaining between them. CDR1 is SGHAT and CDR2 is FQNNGV in the germline V gene. The CDR3 covers 14 residues. The CDR3 loop is CASSYSGSSYEQYF. The CDR3 DNA is TGTGCCAGCAGCTACTCTGGGAGCTCCTACGAGCAGTACTTC. Looking up the rest from reference TRBV11-2 and TRBJ2-7 gives the full variable domain: EAGVAQSPRYKIIEKRQSVAFWCNPISGHATLYWYQQILGQGPKLLIQFQNNGVVDDSQLPKDRFSAERLKGVDSTLKIQPAKLEDSAVYLCASSYSGSSYEQYFGPGTRLTVT.

The V gene is TRBV7-2, the J gene TRBJ1-1; D remains ambiguous. Germline lookup yields CDR1 SGHTA and CDR2 FQGNSA. The CDR3 runs to 13 residues. Trimming shortened V by 1 base and J by 5 bases, and 8 bases separated the two germline ends. CDR3 DNA sequence: TGTGCCAGCAGCTTAGAGGAAAGAACTGAAGCTTTCTTT. This translates into CASSLEERTEAFF.